A selection of T cell receptor beta chains follows, all from one sample in a study of Ad26.COV2.S vaccination and SARS-CoV-2 variants. The protocol was immunoSEQ multiplex PCR, while the TCRdb copy is restricted to in-frame clones and leaves out a portion. The sample gives 240,000 or so clones, around 89% of which show up once; around a tenth is in the top ten. Material: peripheral blood, obtained in a trial of Ad26.COV2.S vaccine versus placebo. These receptor sequences come from a person aged 18-65 years who received the Ad26.COV2.S COVID-19 vaccine or a placebo. Both conserved end residues are part of each CDR3. D genes are given only for firm matches. Clone size is given for some rows only: seen once, a few or many times, or a class if the clone is expanded.

clone_size | j_call | v_call | d_call | cdr3_nt | cdr3_aa
. | TRBJ2-1 | TRBV24-1 | TRBD2 | TGTGCCACCTCGACGTCCGTGCCTTTTGGGACTAGCGGGAGAAGAGATGAGCAGTTCTTC | CATSTSVPFGTSGRRDEQFF
. | TRBJ2-7 | TRBV28 | TRBD2 | TGTGCCAGCAGTTCCCGGACTAGCGGGAGCCACGAGCAGTACTTC | CASSSRTSGSHEQYF
. | TRBJ1-4 | TRBV11-2 | TRBD1 | TGTGCCAGCAGCAACACCGGGACAGGGGTTGAAAAACTGTTTTTT | CASSNTGTGVEKLFF
. | TRBJ1-2 | TRBV19 | TRBD1 | TGTGCCAGTAGTATTGGGACAGGTTATGGCTACACCTTC | CASSIGTGYGYTF
. | TRBJ1-5 | TRBV15 | . | TGTGCCACCAGCAGAGACCTTCAGGATTATCAGCCCCAGCATTTT | CATSRDLQDYQPQHF
. | TRBJ1-2 | TRBV10-3 | . | TGTGCCATCATAGCAGGGAAGGGGCCTAACTATGGCTACACCTTC | CAIIAGKGPNYGYTF
few | TRBJ1-2 | TRBV10-1 | . | TGCGCCAGCAGCCCCTCCGGGACCTCTGGCTACACCTTC | CASSPSGTSGYTF
. | TRBJ2-3 | TRBV30 | . | TGTGCCTGGAGCGCCGGGACTCTTTCACGAGATACGCAGTATTTT | CAWSAGTLSRDTQYF
. | TRBJ2-7 | TRBV5-1 | TRBD2 | TGCGCCAGCAGCTCGACTAGCGGGGGGATCAACGAGCAGTACTTC | CASSSTSGGINEQYF
. | TRBJ1-1 | TRBV28 | . | TGTGCCAGCAGTTTTGGTCAGGGGAACACTGAAGCTTTCTTT | CASSFGQGNTEAFF
. | TRBJ1-1 | TRBV2 | TRBD1 | TGTGCCAGCAGTGCGGACAGGGCTGAAGCTTTCTTT | CASSADRAEAFF
. | TRBJ1-6 | TRBV28 | . | TGTGCCAGCAGTCCCCCGGTCTCACCCCTCCACTTT | CASSPPVSPLHF
. | TRBJ1-6 | TRBV28 | . | TGTGCCAGCAGTGGCAGGGGCTCCTATAATTCACCCCTCCACTTT | CASSGRGSYNSPLHF
. | TRBJ2-1 | TRBV14 | TRBD2 | TGTGCCAGCAGCCAACTGTCCGGGACTATCAATGAGCAGTTCTTC | CASSQLSGTINEQFF
once | TRBJ2-7 | TRBV5-6 | . | TGTGCCAGCAGCTTGGGGACCGGGACAGCGGGCTGGACTTACGAGCAGTACTTC | CASSLGTGTAGWTYEQYF
. | TRBJ2-7 | TRBV5-1 | . | TGCGCCAGCAGCTTGGCCGAGGGGTACTACGAGCAGTACTTC | CASSLAEGYYEQYF
. | TRBJ2-2 | TRBV6-5 | . | TGTGCCAGCTTTCGGGGACTCGCAGATTGGGGGGAGCTGTTTTTT | CASFRGLADWGELFF
once | TRBJ1-5 | TRBV30 | . | TGTGCCTTCCGGGGTATGTCGGGACAGCCCCAGCATTTT | CAFRGMSGQPQHF
. | TRBJ2-1 | TRBV18 | . | TGTGCCAGCTCACCACAGGGGGGGGCACAGTTCTTC | CASSPQGGAQFF
few | TRBJ2-7 | TRBV25-1 | . | TGTGCCAGCAGTGAATATAATCTCGAGCAGTACTTC | CASSEYNLEQYF
. | TRBJ1-1 | TRBV3-1/TRBV3-2 | . | TGTGCCAGCAGCCAAGATTATGGGGGGGCGATGAACACTGAAGCTTTCTTT | CASSQDYGGAMNTEAFF
. | TRBJ2-2 | TRBV7-9 | TRBD1 | TGTGCCAGCAGCGGGCCGACAGGGTACACCGGGGAGCTGTTTTTT | CASSGPTGYTGELFF
. | TRBJ2-1 | TRBV18 | TRBD2 | TGTGCCAGCTCATCATTAGCGGGAGGCCCCCTTGAAAATGAGCAGTTCTTC | CASSSLAGGPLENEQFF
few | TRBJ2-4 | TRBV13 | TRBD1 | TGTGCCAGCAGCTGGGGGACAGGCAGAGCCAAAAACATTCAGTACTTC | CASSWGTGRAKNIQYF
. | TRBJ2-5 | TRBV28 | TRBD1 | TGTGCCACCAAGGACAGGGCGCGAGAGACCCAGTACTTC | CATKDRARETQYF
. | TRBJ2-7 | TRBV9 | . | TGTGCCAGCAGCGTAGATCAGGACACCTCCTACGAGCAGTACTTC | CASSVDQDTSYEQYF
. | TRBJ1-5 | TRBV6-4 | TRBD1 | TGTGCCAGCAGTGAGAGGGACAGGGACAGTCAGCCCCAGCATTTT | CASSERDRDSQPQHF
once | TRBJ2-5 | TRBV11-2 | . | TGTGCCAGCAGCTTGGTACCCCAAGAGACCCAGTACTTC | CASSLVPQETQYF
. | TRBJ2-7 | TRBV7-9 | . | TGTGCCAGCAGCCCGAAATGGGACGGTCTCCTCGAGCAGTACTTC | CASSPKWDGLLEQYF
. | TRBJ2-2 | TRBV7-9 | . | TGTGCCAGCACCCTCCGGCCGGCCGGGGAGCTGTTTTTT | CASTLRPAGELFF
. | TRBJ2-6 | TRBV2 | TRBD1 | TGTGCCAGCAGGTCCGGGACAGGAGCTCCTGGGGCCAACGTCCTGACTTTC | CASRSGTGAPGANVLTF
. | TRBJ2-7 | TRBV11-1 | TRBD1 | TGTGCCAGCAGCCCAACGACAGGGGGCGGTCCCGAGCAGTACTTC | CASSPTTGGGPEQYF
. | TRBJ2-5 | TRBV9 | TRBD1 | TGTGCCAGCAGCGTGGAACCGGGACAGGGGGAGGAGACCCAGTACTTC | CASSVEPGQGEETQYF
medium-sized | TRBJ1-2 | TRBV30 | . | TGTGCCTGGAGTGCCCCGGACAGAGCCTATGGCTACACCTTC | CAWSAPDRAYGYTF
. | TRBJ1-1 | TRBV9 | TRBD1 | TGTGCCAGCAGCGTCCGGGACAGGGGTAGTGAAGCTTTCTTT | CASSVRDRGSEAFF
. | TRBJ2-7 | TRBV27 | . | TGTGCCAGTAGGACTACAGGTGCCCACGAGCAGTACTTC | CASRTTGAHEQYF
. | TRBJ1-5 | TRBV18 | . | TGTGCCAGCTCACCGCTGGGGGGCGGCAATCAGCCCCAGCATTTT | CASSPLGGGNQPQHF
. | TRBJ2-5 | TRBV6-5 | TRBD1 | TGTGCCAGCACCTCCGGGACAGGGTATCTGGAGACCCAGTACTTC | CASTSGTGYLETQYF
. | TRBJ1-1 | TRBV18 | . | TGTGCCAGCTCACCCGTCACTGAAGCTTTCTTT | CASSPVTEAFF
. | TRBJ1-2 | TRBV25-1 | . | TGTGCCAGCAGTGAAAAGGCCGGTCGCGCCTACTATGGCTACACCTTC | CASSEKAGRAYYGYTF
. | TRBJ2-7 | TRBV7-6 | TRBD2 | TGTGCCAGCAGCTTAGGGGGGACTAGCGGATCCTACGAGCAGTACTTC | CASSLGGTSGSYEQYF